This T cell receptor (beta chain) was recovered during a study of blood T cell repertoires in COVID-19. Whole-study context: Nucleic acid was either cDNA or gDNA, and it came from T cells, B-cell-depleted T cells, or PBMCs.

The repertoire was sequenced with immunoSEQ multiplex PCR; TCRdb's copy has only in-frame clones and lacks some. In the table there are around 180,000 clones, approximately 79% of which are singletons. V lost 5 bases and J lost 9, with 15 bases in between. CDR1 is SGHNT and CDR2 is YENEEA in the germline V gene. CDR3 length: 13 residues. The rearrangement uses TRBV11-3 and TRBJ2-3; tentative D call: TRBD1 (5 bases). This TCR was recovered from an elderly woman with acute or convalescent COVID-19. Sequences were obtained from peripheral blood. The CDR3: CASSIQGSVTQYF. CDR3 DNA sequence: TGTGCCAGCAGCATCCAGGGATCGGTCACGCAGTATTTT.